This T cell receptor beta chain was observed in a study of blood T cell repertoires in COVID-19. Turning to the study itself: In each case, the material was cDNA or gDNA derived from T cells, B-cell-depleted T cells, or PBMCs.

Participants' reported clinical history set cohort assignment. All recovered Cohort 3 donors got two negative PCRs, got clearance, or saw symptom resolution. In the original processing: Nucleated cell counts were estimated from reference gene primer amplification. This table comes from immunoSEQ multiplex PCR, and its TCRdb copy is limited to in-frame clones, with some not included. D and trimming were read from the DNA, whereas the V and J calls and clone size are those reported in that table. The profile shows over 250,000 clones, about nine tenths of them singletons. Germline V CDR1 and CDR2: MNHNS, SASEGT. V lost 3 bases and J 8 bases, leaving 11 bases between the germline ends. The CDR3 is 13 amino acids.

The sample comprised PBMCs or T cells enriched from blood (not recorded which). The rearrangement joins TRBV6-1 to TRBJ2-1, with a weak D call TRBD2 (6 bases). The source of this sequence is a woman under 40 who had recovered from COVID-19. The CDR3 here is CASSDGGTDEQFF. CDR3 DNA sequence: TGTGCCAGCAGTGACGGGGGTACGGATGAGCAGTTCTTC.